The clone carrying this TCR beta chain appeared a few times. What it recognizes is unknown. The germline gives CDR1 SGHNT, CDR2 YYREEE (reference sequence). Between the trimmed V and J ends, which lost 0 bases and 5 bases, there was a span of 11 bases. CDR3 size: 15 residues. Primers included in the PCR were 60 Vbeta and 13 Jbeta primers. Sequencing was performed with immunoSEQ multiplex PCR; in TCRdb, only in-frame clones are kept and a portion is missing. The sample lists over 90,000 clones; less than 85% were seen once. This cohort consisted of healthy bone marrow donors. The data stem from a study of cytomegalovirus exposure and HLA in healthy donors. The study's findings and limits: As confirmed in vitro, a few CMV-associated chains were specific for CMV antigens. Associated with cytomegalovirus, according to the listing, were 170 or so TCR beta chains.

The TCR was taken from a man aged 35-49 years in good health and CMV-seronegative. This sequence joins TRBV5-4 and TRBJ2-2, with TRBD2 as a possible D gene (5 bases). The sample taken for sequencing was PBMCs. DNA of the CDR3: TGTGCCAGCAGCTTGGCGGCCCTAGCAACCGGGGAGCTGTTTTTT. It is translated as CASSLAALATGELFF. Full variable domain (rest looked up from reference TRBV5-4 and TRBJ2-2): ETGVTQSPTHLIKTRGQQVTLRCSSQSGHNTVSWYQQALGQGPQFIFQYYREEENGRGNFPPRFSGLQFPNYSSELNVNALELDDSALYLCASSLAALATGELFFGEGSRLTVL.